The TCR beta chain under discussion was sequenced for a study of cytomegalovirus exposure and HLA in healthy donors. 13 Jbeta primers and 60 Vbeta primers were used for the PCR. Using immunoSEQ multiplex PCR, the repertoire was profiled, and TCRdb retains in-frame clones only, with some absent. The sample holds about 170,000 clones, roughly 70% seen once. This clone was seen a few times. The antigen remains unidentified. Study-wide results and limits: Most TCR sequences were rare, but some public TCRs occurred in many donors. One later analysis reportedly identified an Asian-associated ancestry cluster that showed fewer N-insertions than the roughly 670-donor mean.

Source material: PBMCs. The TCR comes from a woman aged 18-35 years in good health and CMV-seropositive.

The CDR3 loop reads CASSYTGYEQYF. The CDR3, as DNA: TGTGCCAGCAGTTACACCGGCTACGAGCAGTACTTC. The chain combines TRBV6-5 with TRBJ2-7; no reliable D call. Between the trimmed V and J ends, which lost 2 bases and 3 bases, there was a span of 5 bases. Germline V CDR1 and CDR2: MNHEY, SVGAGI. The CDR3 contains 12 residues.